This T cell receptor beta chain was sequenced in a study of blood T cell repertoires in COVID-19. Study information: Sites across the United States, Italy and Spain contributed samples from acute and convalescent COVID-19. Sources were T cells, B-cell-depleted T cells, or PBMCs; the material itself was cDNA or gDNA.

Original analysis: It was from reference gene primer amplification that nucleated cell counts were estimated. Sequencing used immunoSEQ multiplex PCR; TCRdb keeps in-frame clones, though not all of them. That table furnishes V, J and clone size, whereas the DNA furnished D and trimming. Of approximately 170,000 clones in the sample, roughly nine tenths were seen once. This sequence originates from a man younger than 45 with acute or convalescent COVID-19. The specimen was peripheral blood.

The CDR3 loop reads CASTLTRSSYEQYF. The CDR3, as DNA: TGTGCCAGCACCCTTACAAGGAGCTCCTACGAGCAGTACTTC. The chain joins TRBV7-8 to TRBJ2-7; D is unresolved. Germline V CDR1 and CDR2: SGHVS, FQNEAQ. The CDR3 has 14 residues. Trimming shortened V by 7 bases and J by 0 bases, and 13 bases separated the two germline ends.